This TCR beta chain originates from a study of T cell responses to AZD1222 COVID-19 vaccine. In the study overall: Pooled together were second doses at about 4 or about 12 weeks. Whole-study results and caveats: Baseline antibody screening turned up just a handful of seropositive AZD1222 recipients.

A note on this clone: Its antigen is not known.

Trimming pared 6 bases from V and 1 base from J, leaving 9 bases between. CDR1 is SNHLY, CDR2 FYNNEI, per germline. CDR3 size: 13 residues. Produced via immunoSEQ multiplex PCR; TCRdb's table is partial and in-frame only. Of 85,000 to 120,000 clones listed, under 90% were seen once; the top ten hold about 4.8%. The sequence was obtained from an adult in good health. This chain joins TRBV2 and TRBJ1-1; D not resolved. The input for sequencing was peripheral blood, taken on day 0 of AZD1222 vaccination. This chain's CDR3 is CASRFGRNTEAFF. CDR3 nucleotides: TGTGCCAGCAGGTTCGGACGGAACACTGAAGCTTTCTTT.